This passage covers 32 T cell receptor beta chains from one sample sequenced in a study of CD8 T cells in Susac syndrome. The RNA input was roughly 0.5 to 1 ug, and it was reverse transcribed with random hexamers. Each CDR3 protein is one row after TCRdb ran MiXCR on the immunoSEQ multiplex PCR reads. In the table there are some 200,000 distinct CDR3 sequences, approximately 94% of which are singletons. The sequenced material came from CD4+ T cells from PBMCs. The receptors here all came from a human donor with Susac syndrome.

The gene calls are TRBV3-1 and TRBJ1-1; D call uncertain. The CDR3 length is 11 residues. CDR1 is LGHDT and CDR2 is YNNKEL in the germline V gene (reference sequence). V lost 8 bases, J lost 8 bases, and 12 bases lay in between. CDR3 sequence (DNA): TGTGCCAGCGGGAGGACGGGGGAAGCTTTCTTT. As protein: CASGRTGEAFF.

CDR3: CSARESPSTDTQYF. CDR3 bases: TGCAGTGCTAGAGAATCGCCTAGCACAGATACGCAGTATTTT. This sequence joins TRBV20-1 and TRBJ2-3; D not resolved. Germline V gene sequence: CDR1 DFQATT, CDR2 SNEGSKA (reference sequence). The CDR3 runs 14 residues. V was clipped by 0 bases and J by 0 bases, with 7 bases between them.

This clonotype has a handful of counts. The V gene is TRBV20-1, the J gene TRBJ1-6; D perhaps matches TRBD1 (5 bases). Trimming cost V 0 bases and J 7 bases, with 7 bases left between them. This CDR3 is built from 13 residues. Germline V gives CDR1 DFQATT, CDR2 SNEGSKA (reference sequence). This CDR3 reads CSARDRENSPLHF. DNA for the CDR3: TGCAGTGCTAGAGACAGGGAGAATTCACCCCTCCACTTT.

The chain combines TRBV2 with TRBJ2-1; 10 bases are a match to TRBD1. The J segment lost 6 bases and the V segment lost 10 bases, leaving 6 bases of the junction unmatched. This CDR3 has 13 amino acids. From germline, CDR1 is SNHLY and CDR2 FYNNEI. The CDR3 sequence: CAMTGTGVNEQFF. The CDR3, as DNA: TGTGCCATGACCGGGACAGGGGTCAATGAGCAGTTCTTC.

This chain joins TRBV12-5 and TRBJ2-3, with 7 positions matching TRBD2. CDR1 is LGHNT and CDR2 is FRNRAP in the germline V gene. The CDR3 is made up of 12 amino acids. Unmatched junction bases numbered 0, after V lost 5 bases and J lost 4 bases. In nucleotides, the CDR3 is TGTGCTAGTGGTGGGGGGGCAGATACGCAGTATTTT. Translated, it gives CASGGGADTQYF.

The gene calls are TRBV20-1 and TRBJ1-5; possibly TRBD1 for D (5 bases). Germline V gene lookup returns CDR1 DFQATT and CDR2 SNEGSKA (reference sequence). The CDR3 runs to 16 residues. Trimming removed 8 bases from V and 5 bases from J, with 25 bases in between. In nucleotides, the CDR3 is TGCAGTATACAGGCGGGGGACCTATATCCGCATCAGCCCCAGCATTTT. As protein: CSIQAGDLYPHQPQHF.

The chain couples TRBV28 to TRBJ1-2, with D possibly TRBD1 on 5 matching bases. Germline CDR1 is MDHEN and CDR2 is SYDVKM. Trimming took off 6 bases at V and 3 bases at J, with 14 bases between the two ends. There are 14 residues in the CDR3. The CDR3 loop is CASRGPLTDYGYTF. For the CDR3, the DNA is TGTGCCAGCAGGGGCCCGCTGACAGACTATGGCTACACCTTC.

CDR3 sequence: CASSGGTEGTQETQYF. CDR3 DNA: TGTGCCAGCAGCGGCGGGACAGAGGGAACCCAAGAGACCCAGTACTTC. The chain employs TRBV5-4 and TRBJ2-5, with D tentatively TRBD1 (7 bases). The CDR3 extends over 16 amino acids. Germline V gene sequence: CDR1 SGHNT, CDR2 YYREEE (reference sequence). The V end was cut by 4 bases, the J end by 1 base, with 17 bases between. The full variable domain, rest sourced from reference TRBV5-4 and TRBJ2-5, is ETGVTQSPTHLIKTRGQQVTLRCSSQSGHNTVSWYQQALGQGPQFIFQYYREEENGRGNFPPRFSGLQFPNYSSELNVNALELDDSALYLCASSGGTEGTQETQYFGPGTRLLVL.

The CDR3 here is CASSFSGDGTQYF. Here the CDR3 DNA reads TGTGCCAGCAGTTTTAGCGGGGATGGGACCCAGTACTTC. The gene calls are TRBV6-5 and TRBJ2-5; 8 bases are shared with TRBD2. V shed 4 bases and J 7 bases; nucleotides not matched to a gene: 5. Germline V lookup: CDR1 MNHEY, CDR2 SVGAGI. The CDR3 length is 13 residues.

The V gene is TRBV9, the J gene TRBJ1-2; 8 bases align to TRBD1. The CDR3 totals 16 residues. Unmatched junction bases numbered 12, after V lost 4 bases and J lost 4 bases. The germline V gene has CDR1 SGDLS and CDR2 YYNGEE. CDR3 sequence reads: CASSLNLQGVVYGYTF. CDR3 in DNA: TGTGCCAGCAGCCTCAATTTACAGGGGGTAGTCTATGGCTACACCTTC.

The chain links TRBV7-9 to TRBJ1-1; TRBD1 matches 7 bases. Germline CDR1 and CDR2: SEHNR and FQNEAQ (reference sequence). V gave up 6 bases and J gave up 0 bases; unmatched junction bases: 4. The CDR3 loop spans 14 amino acids. DNA for the CDR3: TGTGCCAGCAGGGGAACAGGGGTGAACACTGAAGCTTTCTTT. Translating it yields CASRGTGVNTEAFF.

V gene TRBV14 combines with J gene TRBJ1-6; D remains ambiguous. V lost 3 bases and J 9 bases, leaving 12 bases between the germline ends. The CDR3 has 14 amino acids. Germline CDR1 and CDR2: SGHDN and FVKESK. The CDR3 nucleotides are TGTGCCAGCAGCCACGAACTCCGCGGTTCACCCCTCCACTTT. Protein product: CASSHELRGSPLHF.

The CDR3 nucleotides are TGTGCCAGCAGTTTGGGGACAGGTGCAAAGCCCCAGCATTTT. Its protein is CASSLGTGAKPQHF. This chain joins TRBV28 and TRBJ1-5; TRBD1 agrees at 8 bases. After removal of 3 bases from V and 8 bases from J, the junction contained 6 bases not matched to a gene. CDR1 is MDHEN and CDR2 is SYDVKM in the germline V gene. The CDR3 is 14 amino acids.

The chain recombines TRBV9 with TRBJ1-2, with TRBD1 identical over 7 bases. Germline values: CDR1 SGDLS, CDR2 YYNGEE. V shed 6 bases and J 4 bases; nucleotides not matched to a gene: 12. The CDR3 totals 15 residues. CDR3 residues: CASTPRGDRGYGYTF. The CDR3 DNA reads TGTGCCAGCACCCCCAGGGGGGATCGTGGCTATGGCTACACCTTC.

The chain uses TRBV19 and TRBJ2-3; D is unclear. This CDR3 is 14 amino acids long. Trimming took off 6 bases at V and 0 bases at J, with 10 bases between the two ends. Germline CDR1 reads LNHDA; CDR2 reads SQIVND (reference sequence). Here the CDR3 reads CASRVNPSTDTQYF. CDR3 nucleotides: TGTGCCAGTAGAGTGAACCCTAGCACAGATACGCAGTATTTT.

The chain combines TRBV5-6 with TRBJ2-3; 7 nucleotides agree with TRBD1. The CDR3 consists of 14 residues. Trimming cost V 7 bases and J 2 bases; bases outside gene matches: 7. Germline V gene lookup returns CDR1 SGHDT and CDR2 YYEEEE. The chain's CDR3 is CASVGQANTDTQYF. The CDR3 DNA reads TGTGCCAGCGTCGGACAGGCGAACACAGATACGCAGTATTTT.

The chain recombines TRBV19 with TRBJ2-1, with D possibly being TRBD1 or TRBD2 (5 bases each). Per the germline V gene, CDR1 is LNHDA and CDR2 is SQIVND (reference sequence). The CDR3 has 15 residues. V was pared by 1 base and J by 8 bases, with 15 bases between. DNA for the CDR3: TGTGCCAGTAGTATAGGGGCAGGGAGCCTGGATGAGCAGTTCTTC. The encoded protein is CASSIGAGSLDEQFF.

V gene TRBV30 combines with J gene TRBJ1-2; D call uncertain. V lost 3 bases and J lost 1, with 12 bases in between. The germline V gene has CDR1 GTSNPN and CDR2 SVGIG (reference sequence). This CDR3 spans 14 amino acids. The CDR3 coding sequence is TGTGCCTGGAGGGTACAGAGTGGTAACTATGGCTACACCTTC. The encoded protein is CAWRVQSGNYGYTF.

The chain employs TRBV5-4 and TRBJ1-2; D gene uncertain. The CDR3 extends over 14 amino acids. V lost 4 bases to trimming and J lost 4 bases, with 14 bases between them. The V gene's germline CDR1 is SGHNT and CDR2 YYREEE (reference sequence). CDR3 protein: CASSLEVSTYGYTF. As DNA, the CDR3 is TGTGCCAGCAGCCTCGAGGTATCTACCTATGGCTACACCTTC.

V gene TRBV6-6 combines with J gene TRBJ2-5, with 8 positions matching TRBD1. Germline V gene data show CDR1 as MNHNY and CDR2 as SVGAGI (reference sequence). The CDR3 extends over 15 amino acids. V lost 5 bases, J lost 0 bases, and 5 bases stayed unmatched. The CDR3: CASSQRQGYQETQYF. Written as DNA, the CDR3 is TGTGCCAGCAGTCAAAGACAGGGGTACCAAGAGACCCAGTACTTC.

This clonotype was picked up one time. This chain joins TRBV20-1 and TRBJ2-7; D is uncertain. Trimming took 5 bases from V and 7 from J, leaving 18 bases between them. Looked up from germline, CDR1 is DFQATT and CDR2 is SNEGSKA (reference sequence). This CDR3 is built from 13 residues. The CDR3 loop is CSASTIVGNEQYF. DNA for the CDR3: TGCAGTGCTTCGACGATTGTGGGGAATGAGCAGTACTTC.

The chain joins TRBV6-5 to TRBJ1-3; D not resolved. V was clipped by 8 bases and J by 0 bases, with 8 bases between them. The CDR3 totals 13 residues. From germline, CDR1 is MNHEY and CDR2 SVGAGI. CDR3 in amino acids: CASGVTSGNTIYF. DNA for the CDR3: TGTGCCAGCGGGGTCACCTCTGGAAACACCATATATTTT.

This clonotype was counted a single time. V and J are TRBV24-1 and TRBJ1-5, with 7 nucleotides matching TRBD1. The CDR3 covers 17 residues. Unmatched junction bases numbered 18, after V lost 7 bases and J lost 7 bases. CDR1 and CDR2 from the germline V gene are KGHDR and SFDVKD. Here the CDR3 reads CATSDRRGKGSWQPQHF. Written as DNA, the CDR3 is TGTGCCACCAGCGATCGCAGGGGGAAGGGCTCTTGGCAGCCCCAGCATTTT.

CDR3 amino acids: CSVGEGPYEQYF. CDR3 bases: TGCAGCGTTGGGGAGGGACCCTACGAGCAGTACTTC. The V gene is TRBV29-1, the J gene TRBJ2-7, with TRBD2 matching 7 bases. With V trimmed by 4 bases and J by 2 bases, 2 bases remained unmatched. This CDR3 comprises 12 residues. The germline V gene encodes CDR1 SQVTM and CDR2 ANQGSEA.

The V call is TRBV19, the J call TRBJ2-3, with 15 bases that match TRBD2. Germline V gene sequence: CDR1 LNHDA, CDR2 SQIVND (reference sequence). The CDR3 spans 17 residues. With V trimmed by 5 bases and J by 5 bases, 8 bases remained unmatched. This chain's CDR3 is CASSPPQGLAGGDTQYF. CDR3 nucleotide sequence: TGTGCCAGTAGTCCGCCCCAGGGACTAGCGGGGGGAGATACGCAGTATTTT.

This clonotype appeared a few times. Here the CDR3 DNA reads TGTGCCAGTAGTACCTCCCGGACCGGGAATCAGCCCCAGCATTTT. Translation gives CASSTSRTGNQPQHF. The chain uses TRBV19 and TRBJ1-5; D call uncertain. The CDR3 consists of 15 residues. Germline CDR1 reads LNHDA; CDR2 reads SQIVND (reference sequence). V gave up 4 bases and J gave up 4 bases, with 14 bases separating them.

The genes are TRBV28 and TRBJ1-5, with D tentatively TRBD1 (6 bases). Germline CDR1 MDHEN, CDR2 SYDVKM. Trimming cost V 3 bases and J 5 bases, with 14 bases left between them. The CDR3 covers 15 residues. The CDR3 loop reads CASSLLDRRDQPQHF. The CDR3, as DNA: TGTGCCAGCAGTTTGCTGGACAGACGGGATCAGCCCCAGCATTTT. The whole variable domain, remainder taken from reference TRBV28 and TRBJ1-5, is DVKVTQSSRYLVKRTGEKVFLECVQDMDHENMFWYRQDPGLGLRLIYFSYDVKMKEKGDIPEGYSVSREKKERFSLILESASTNQTSMYLCASSLLDRRDQPQHFGDGTRLSIL.

This chain uses TRBV6-6 with TRBJ1-2; TRBD1 agrees at 7 bases. The CDR3 contains 14 residues. Germline V gene data show CDR1 as MNHNY and CDR2 as SVGAGI (reference sequence). V lost 4 bases and J lost 4; bases outside the gene matches: 6. CDR3 sequence reads: CASSSGTVIYGYTF. CDR3 coding DNA: TGTGCCAGCAGTTCAGGGACAGTTATCTATGGCTACACCTTC.

DNA of the CDR3: TGTGCCAGCAGTTTGAGGGGGGGCGGTGGCTACACCTTC. Translated, it gives CASSLRGGGGYTF. The chain carries TRBV12-3 or TRBV12-4 and TRBJ1-2; D is perhaps TRBD1 (6 bases). The CDR3 has 13 residues. V lost 3 bases and J lost 7, with 12 bases in between.

The DNA of the CDR3 is TGTGCCAGCTCCTGGGGACAGCCTAATTCACCCCTCCACTTT. Protein sequence: CASSWGQPNSPLHF. J is TRBJ1-6 and V is TRBV7-9; TRBD1 matches 7 bases. The germline V gene has CDR1 SEHNR and CDR2 FQNEAQ (reference sequence). The CDR3 runs to 14 residues. J gave up 6 bases and V 8 bases, and 7 bases lay outside the gene matches.

The CDR3 reads CASSLEERYQETQYF. Written as DNA, the CDR3 is TGTGCCAGCAGCTTAGAGGAGCGGTACCAAGAGACCCAGTACTTC. The chain employs TRBV7-9 and TRBJ2-5, with TRBD2 as a possible D gene (5 bases). Germline CDR1 and CDR2: SEHNR and FQNEAQ (reference sequence). V lost 1 base and J lost 0, with 9 bases in between. The length of the CDR3 is 15 residues. Looking up the rest from reference TRBV7-9 and TRBJ2-5 gives the full variable domain: DTGVSQNPRHKITKRGQNVTFRCDPISEHNRLYWYRQTLGQGPEFLTYFQNEAQLEKSRLLSDRFSAERPKGSFSTLEIQRTEQGDSAMYLCASSLEERYQETQYFGPGTRLLVL.

Written as DNA, the CDR3 is TGTGCCAGCTCACCAAGTGCAACATCCCATCAGCCCCAGCATTTT. Amino acid sequence: CASSPSATSHQPQHF. This chain connects TRBV18 to TRBJ1-5, with D hard to call. Trimming stripped 2 bases from V and 5 bases from J, with 13 bases between. CDR1 and CDR2 (germline): KGHSH, LQKENI. This CDR3 spans 15 amino acids. The entire variable domain, with the rest obtained from reference TRBV18 and TRBJ1-5, is as follows: NAGVMQNPRHLVRRRGQEARLRCSPMKGHSHVYWYRQLPEEGLKFMVYLQKENIIDESGMPKERFSAEFPKEGPSILRIQQVVRGDSAAYFCASSPSATSHQPQHFGDGTRLSIL.